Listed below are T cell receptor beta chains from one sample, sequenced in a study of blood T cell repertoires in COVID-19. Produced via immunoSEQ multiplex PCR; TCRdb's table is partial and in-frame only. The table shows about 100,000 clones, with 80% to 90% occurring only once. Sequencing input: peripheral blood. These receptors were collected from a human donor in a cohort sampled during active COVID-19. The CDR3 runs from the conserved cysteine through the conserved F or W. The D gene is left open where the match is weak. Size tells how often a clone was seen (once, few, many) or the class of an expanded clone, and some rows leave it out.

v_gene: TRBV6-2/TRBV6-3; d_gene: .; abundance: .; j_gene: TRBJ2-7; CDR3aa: CASSYLRAYEQYF; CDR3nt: TGTGCCAGCAGTTACCTGCGCGCCTACGAGCAGTACTTC
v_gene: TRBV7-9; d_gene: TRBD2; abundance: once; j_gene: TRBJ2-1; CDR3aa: CASSKTSGSSYNEQFF; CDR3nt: TGTGCCAGCAGCAAGACTAGCGGGAGTTCCTACAATGAGCAGTTCTTC
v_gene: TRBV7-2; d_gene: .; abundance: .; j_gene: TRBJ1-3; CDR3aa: CASSLASGEGNTIYF; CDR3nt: TGTGCCAGCAGCTTAGCCTCGGGAGAAGGAAACACCATATATTTT
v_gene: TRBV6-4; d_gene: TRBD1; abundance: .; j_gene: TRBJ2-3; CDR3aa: CASSQQGQAQYF; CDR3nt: TGTGCCAGCAGCCAACAGGGGCAGGCGCAGTATTTT
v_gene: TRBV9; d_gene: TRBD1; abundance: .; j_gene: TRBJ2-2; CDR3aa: CASGSPGGGELFF; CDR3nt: TGTGCCAGCGGCTCACCAGGGGGCGGGGAGCTGTTTTTT
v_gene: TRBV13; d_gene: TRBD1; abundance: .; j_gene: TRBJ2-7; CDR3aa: CASSIQQGAPYEQYF; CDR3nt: TGTGCCAGCAGCATTCAACAGGGGGCCCCCTACGAGCAGTACTTC
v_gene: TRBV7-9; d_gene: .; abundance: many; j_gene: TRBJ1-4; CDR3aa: CASSLARGAEKLFF; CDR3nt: TGTGCCAGCAGCTTAGCCCGGGGGGCTGAAAAACTGTTTTTT
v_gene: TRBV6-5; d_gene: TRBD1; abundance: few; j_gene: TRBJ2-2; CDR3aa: CASSKQGDTGELFF; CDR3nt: TGTGCCAGCAGTAAACAGGGGGACACCGGGGAGCTGTTTTTT
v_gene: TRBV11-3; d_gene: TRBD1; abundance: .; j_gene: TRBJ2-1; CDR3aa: CASSAGTGWQFF; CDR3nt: TGTGCCAGCAGCGCGGGGACAGGGTGGCAGTTCTTC
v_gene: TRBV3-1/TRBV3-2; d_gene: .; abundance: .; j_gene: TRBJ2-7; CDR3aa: CASSQERAREQYF; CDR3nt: TGTGCCAGCAGCCAAGAAAGAGCGAGGGAGCAGTACTTC
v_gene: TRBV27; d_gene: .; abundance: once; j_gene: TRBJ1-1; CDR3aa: CASSFGALNTEAFF; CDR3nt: TGTGCCAGCAGTTTTGGGGCCCTGAACACTGAAGCTTTCTTT
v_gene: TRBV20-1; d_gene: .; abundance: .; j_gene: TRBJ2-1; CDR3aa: CSASSLLENSYNEQFF; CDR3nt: TGCAGTGCTAGTTCCCTACTGGAGAACTCCTACAATGAGCAGTTCTTC
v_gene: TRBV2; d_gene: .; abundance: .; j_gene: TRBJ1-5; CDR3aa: CASRGQTNQPQHF; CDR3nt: TGTGCCAGCAGGGGACAAACAAATCAGCCCCAGCATTTT
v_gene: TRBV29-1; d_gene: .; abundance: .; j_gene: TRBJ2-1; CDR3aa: CSVELLRDEQFF; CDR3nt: TGCAGCGTTGAATTACTTCGAGATGAGCAGTTCTTC
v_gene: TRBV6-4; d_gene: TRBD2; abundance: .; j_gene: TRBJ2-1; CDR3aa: CASSEGPGGNEQFF; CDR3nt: TGTGCCAGCAGTGAAGGCCCGGGAGGCAATGAGCAGTTCTTC
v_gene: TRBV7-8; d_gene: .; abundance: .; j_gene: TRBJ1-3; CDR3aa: CASSINTLQGAGNTIYF; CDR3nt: TGTGCCAGCAGCATCAATACCCTACAGGGAGCTGGAAACACCATATATTTT
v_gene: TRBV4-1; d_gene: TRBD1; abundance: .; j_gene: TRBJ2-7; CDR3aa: CASSQTGGYEQYF; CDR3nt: TGCGCCAGCAGCCAGACAGGGGGCTACGAGCAGTACTTC
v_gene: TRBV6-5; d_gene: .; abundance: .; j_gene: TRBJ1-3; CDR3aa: CASSKGRRSGNTIYF; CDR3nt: TGTGCCAGCAGTAAGGGGAGGCGCTCTGGAAACACCATATATTTT